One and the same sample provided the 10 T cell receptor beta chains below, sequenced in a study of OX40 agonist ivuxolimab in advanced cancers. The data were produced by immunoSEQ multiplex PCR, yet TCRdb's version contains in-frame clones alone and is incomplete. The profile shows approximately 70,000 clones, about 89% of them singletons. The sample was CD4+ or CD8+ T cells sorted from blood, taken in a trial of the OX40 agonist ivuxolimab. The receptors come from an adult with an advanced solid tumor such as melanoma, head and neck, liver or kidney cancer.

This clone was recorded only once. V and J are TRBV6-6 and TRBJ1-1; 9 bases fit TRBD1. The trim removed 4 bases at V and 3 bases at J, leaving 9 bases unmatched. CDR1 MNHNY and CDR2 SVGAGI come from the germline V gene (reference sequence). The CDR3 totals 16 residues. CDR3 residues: CASSFTGGEGDTEAFF. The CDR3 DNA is TGTGCCAGCAGTTTCACAGGGGGCGAAGGGGACACTGAAGCTTTCTTT.

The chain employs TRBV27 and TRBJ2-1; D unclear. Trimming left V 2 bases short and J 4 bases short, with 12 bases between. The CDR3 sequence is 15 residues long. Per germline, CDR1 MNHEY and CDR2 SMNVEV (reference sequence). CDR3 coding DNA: TGTGCCAGCAGTTTAATAGGCACCCGGTACAATGAGCAGTTCTTC. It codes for CASSLIGTRYNEQFF.

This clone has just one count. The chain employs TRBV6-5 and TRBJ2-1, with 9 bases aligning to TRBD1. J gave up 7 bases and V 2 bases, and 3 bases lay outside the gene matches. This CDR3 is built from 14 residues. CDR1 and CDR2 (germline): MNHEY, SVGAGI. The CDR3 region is CASSYGQGTNEQFF. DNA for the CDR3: TGTGCCAGCAGTTACGGACAGGGGACGAATGAGCAGTTCTTC.

The CDR3 loop reads CASSNYDTGSYEQYF. The CDR3 DNA follows: TGTGCCAGTAGTAATTACGACACGGGTAGCTACGAGCAGTACTTC. V is TRBV19 and J is TRBJ2-7; D not resolved. Germline V gene data show CDR1 as LNHDA and CDR2 as SQIVND (reference sequence). V dropped 4 bases and J dropped 3 bases, with 16 bases sitting between them. This CDR3 has 15 residues.

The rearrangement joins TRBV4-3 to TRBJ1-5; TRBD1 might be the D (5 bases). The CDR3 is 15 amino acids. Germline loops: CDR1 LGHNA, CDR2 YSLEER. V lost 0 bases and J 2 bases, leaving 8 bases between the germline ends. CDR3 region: CASSQDTRGNQPQHF. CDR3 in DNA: TGCGCCAGCAGCCAAGATACCAGGGGCAATCAGCCCCAGCATTTT.

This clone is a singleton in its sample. CDR3 region: CATSRGGTVEDGYTF. CDR3 bases: TGTGCCACCAGCAGGGGCGGGACAGTGGAGGATGGCTACACCTTC. The V gene is TRBV15, the J gene TRBJ1-2, with 7 bases lining up with TRBD1. Trimming removed 3 bases from V and 6 bases from J; junction bases left unmatched: 10. The CDR3 runs 15 residues. The germline gives CDR1 LNHNV, CDR2 YYDKDF (reference sequence).

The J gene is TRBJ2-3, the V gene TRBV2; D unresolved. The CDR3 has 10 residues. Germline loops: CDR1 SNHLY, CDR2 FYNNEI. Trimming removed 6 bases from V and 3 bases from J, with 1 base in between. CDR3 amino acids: CASRTDTQYF. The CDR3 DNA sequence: TGTGCCAGCAGAACAGATACGCAGTATTTT. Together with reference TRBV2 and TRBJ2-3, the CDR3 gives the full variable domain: EPEVTQTPSHQVTQMGQEVILRCVPISNHLYFYWYRQILGQKVEFLVSFYNNEISEKSEIFDDQFSVERPDGSNFTLKIRSTKLEDSAMYFCASRTDTQYFGPGTRLTVL.

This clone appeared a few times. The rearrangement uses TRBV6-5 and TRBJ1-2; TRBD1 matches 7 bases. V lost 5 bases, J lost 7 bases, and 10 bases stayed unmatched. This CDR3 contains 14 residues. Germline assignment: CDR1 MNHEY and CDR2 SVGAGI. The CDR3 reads CASSRTGEWRGYTF. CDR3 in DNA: TGTGCCAGCAGTAGAACAGGGGAATGGCGTGGCTACACCTTC.

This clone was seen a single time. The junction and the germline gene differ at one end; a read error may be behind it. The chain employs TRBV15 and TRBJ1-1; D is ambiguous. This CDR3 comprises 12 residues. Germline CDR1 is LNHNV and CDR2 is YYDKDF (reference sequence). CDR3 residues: CATSRDLISRIF. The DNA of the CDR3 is TGTGCCACCAGCAGAGATCTTATTTCGCGGATCTTT.

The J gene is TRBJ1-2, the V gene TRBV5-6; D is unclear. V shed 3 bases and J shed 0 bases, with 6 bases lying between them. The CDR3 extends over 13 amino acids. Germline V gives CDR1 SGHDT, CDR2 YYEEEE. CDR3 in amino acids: CASSSSANYGYTF. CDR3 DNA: TGTGCCAGCAGCTCCAGTGCTAACTATGGCTACACCTTC.